A single sample is the source of the 17 T cell receptor beta chains below, sequenced in a study of blood T cell repertoires in COVID-19. Here immunoSEQ multiplex PCR was the method, and the copy in TCRdb shows in-frame clones only, minus some. The repertoire holds about 140,000 clones, with roughly four fifths as singletons. The material sequenced was peripheral blood. The receptors were sampled from a woman aged 50 to 65 with active or convalescent COVID-19.

CDR3 nucleotide sequence: TGTGCCAGCAGTGTGGGGACTAACAATGAGCAGTTCTTC. Amino acids: CASSVGTNNEQFF. The V gene is TRBV6-2 or TRBV6-3, the J gene TRBJ2-1; TRBD2 aligns across 7 bases. CDR1 is MNHEY and CDR2 is SVGEGT in the germline V gene. This CDR3 is built from 13 residues. The V segment lost 5 bases and the J segment 5 bases; nucleotides outside the gene matches: 3.

This clone was observed a few times. The chain recombines TRBV18 with TRBJ1-1; 8 nucleotides agree with TRBD1. V was pared by 2 bases and J by 3 bases, with 5 bases of the junction left unmatched. CDR3 length: 15 amino acids. Germline values: CDR1 KGHSH, CDR2 LQKENI. The CDR3 reads CASSPRTGSDTEAFF. Here the CDR3 DNA reads TGTGCCAGCTCACCAAGGACAGGGTCCGACACTGAAGCTTTCTTT.

A note on this clone: Germline and junction disagree at one end, which may indicate a read error. V usage is TRBV19 and J usage is TRBJ1-6; D remains ambiguous. This CDR3 has 16 amino acids. In germline, CDR1 is LNHDA, CDR2 SQIVND (reference sequence). This chain's CDR3 is CASRIDKSSYNSPLHF. CDR3 in DNA: TGTGCCAGTAGGATAGACAAGAGCTCCTATAATTCACCCCTCCACTTT. The full variable domain, its missing parts supplied by reference TRBV19 and TRBJ1-6, is DGGITQSPKYLFRKEGQNVTLSCEQNLNHDAMYWYRQDPGQGLRLIYYSQIVNDFQKGDIAEGYSVSREKKESFPLTVTSAQKNPTAFYLCASRIDKSSYNSPLHFGNGTRLTVT.

J is TRBJ1-6 and V is TRBV4-3, with D tentatively TRBD1 (5 bases). CDR1 and CDR2 from the germline V gene are LGHNA and YSLEER. This CDR3 comprises 20 residues. V shed 1 base and J shed 8 bases, with 27 bases lying between them. The CDR3 loop reads CASSQVTYGPGGGGDSPLHF. The CDR3 DNA sequence: TGCGCCAGCAGCCAAGTTACATACGGTCCCGGTGGGGGGGGTGATTCACCCCTCCACTTT.

The V and J genes are TRBV4-3 and TRBJ2-3; 10 bases align to TRBD2. The CDR3 has 16 residues. CDR1 and CDR2 from the germline V gene are LGHNA and YSLEER. V gave up 3 bases and J gave up 3 bases; unmatched junction bases: 6. The DNA of the CDR3 is TGCGCCAGCAGCCACGACATAGCGGGAGGAACAGATACGCAGTATTTT. Its translation is CASSHDIAGGTDTQYF.

The chain links TRBV6-2 or TRBV6-3 to TRBJ2-5; D is perhaps TRBD2 (5 bases). The CDR3 extends over 16 amino acids. V was cut by 5 bases and J by 5 bases, with 21 bases left in between. Germline V lookup: CDR1 MNHEY, CDR2 SVGEGT. The CDR3 sequence is CASSQSRTGTGETQYF. For the CDR3, the DNA is TGTGCCAGCAGTCAGAGTCGGACCGGAACGGGGGAGACCCAGTACTTC.

The count of this clone is one. The chain couples TRBV19 to TRBJ2-1, with 10 bases aligning to TRBD2. The CDR3 consists of 16 residues. V was clipped by 5 bases and J by 5 bases; unmatched bases: 9. Germline V CDR1 and CDR2: LNHDA, SQIVND (reference sequence). The CDR3 loop reads CASSWLLAGLNNEQFF. Here the CDR3 DNA reads TGTGCCAGTAGTTGGCTACTAGCGGGGCTAAACAATGAGCAGTTCTTC.

This rearrangement joins TRBV27 to TRBJ2-1; TRBD2 matches 13 bases. Germline CDR1 reads MNHEY; CDR2 reads SMNVEV (reference sequence). V lost 6 bases to trimming and J lost 6 bases; unmatched junction nucleotides: 2. This CDR3 spans 14 amino acids. CDR3 residues: CASSRTSGGNEQFF. The CDR3 nucleotides read TGTGCCAGCAGCCGGACTAGCGGGGGCAATGAGCAGTTCTTC.

The chain joins TRBV9 to TRBJ2-1, with TRBD2 identical over 10 bases. The CDR3 has 15 amino acids. Germline-derived CDR1 and CDR2 are SGDLS and YYNGEE. J gave up 8 bases and V 2 bases, and 7 bases lay outside the gene matches. In DNA form, the CDR3 reads TGTGCCAGCAGCGTGTCGATAGCGGGGGGAGATGAGCAGTTCTTC. Residues: CASSVSIAGGDEQFF.

This clone came up a few times. This chain connects TRBV28 to TRBJ2-3, with 10 bases that match TRBD1. CDR3 size: 15 residues. The germline gives CDR1 MDHEN, CDR2 SYDVKM. J gave up 4 bases and V 5 bases, and 6 bases lay outside the gene matches. The CDR3 sequence: CASSPGTGESDTQYF. In DNA, the CDR3 is TGTGCCAGCAGTCCCGGGACAGGGGAGTCAGATACGCAGTATTTT.

The chain couples TRBV3-1 (or the pseudogene TRBV3-2) to TRBJ1-4; the match to TRBD1 covers 7 bases. With 4 bases clipped from V and 4 bases from J, the junction kept 9 bases outside the gene matches. Germline lookup yields CDR1 LGHDT and CDR2 YNNKEL (reference sequence). This CDR3 has 16 amino acids. CDR3 in DNA: TGTGCCAGCAGCCCAAACACAGACAGGGATAATGAAAAACTGTTTTTT. Translation: CASSPNTDRDNEKLFF.

This chain uses TRBV5-1 with TRBJ2-6, with D possibly TRBD2 on 6 matching bases. CDR3 length: 17 residues. Trimming took 4 bases from V and 0 from J, leaving 14 bases between them. Germline V gene data show CDR1 as SGHRS and CDR2 as YFSETQ. CDR3 in amino acids: CASSPGTPGSGANVLTF. The DNA for the CDR3 is TGCGCCAGCAGCCCCGGGACTCCTGGCTCTGGGGCCAACGTCCTGACTTTC.

The chain links TRBV27 to TRBJ1-4, with a tentative D call TRBD1 (5 bases). The CDR3 spans 13 residues. CDR1 MNHEY and CDR2 SMNVEV come from the germline V gene (reference sequence). V was shortened by 5 bases and J by 8 bases, with 12 bases between the two germline ends. The CDR3 here is CASSQRGGEKLFF. In nucleotides, the CDR3 is TGTGCCAGCAGTCAAAGGGGTGGGGAAAAACTGTTTTTT. The whole variable domain, filled in from reference TRBV27 and TRBJ1-4, reads EAQVTQNPRYLITVTGKKLTVTCSQNMNHEYMSWYRQDPGLGLRQIYYSMNVEVTDKGDVPEGYKVSRKEKRNFPLILESPSPNQTSLYFCASSQRGGEKLFFGSGTQLSVL.

The chain combines TRBV21-1 with TRBJ1-4. TRBV21-1 is marked as a pseudogene. The CDR3 is made up of 13 amino acids. This CDR3 is CASGDGGYEKLFF. DNA for the CDR3: TGTGCCAGCGGGGACGGGGGATATGAAAAACTGTTTTTT.

The J gene is TRBJ1-1, the V gene TRBV15; tentatively, D is TRBD1 (5 bases). CDR1 and CDR2 (germline): LNHNV, YYDKDF (reference sequence). V was shortened by 8 bases and J by 4 bases, with 17 bases between the two germline ends. The CDR3 runs to 14 residues. The CDR3, as DNA: TGTGCCACCCTCCTTGGCGTGGGGGGCACTGAAGCTTTCTTT. Translated: CATLLGVGGTEAFF.

The chain couples TRBV5-1 to TRBJ2-1, with D uncertain. Trimming left V 4 bases short and J 7 bases short, with 15 bases between. The CDR3 loop spans 14 amino acids. Germline loops: CDR1 SGHRS, CDR2 YFSETQ. Here the CDR3 DNA reads TGCGCCAGCAGCCCCGGTAGTCAAAATAATGAGCAGTTCTTC. It translates to CASSPGSQNNEQFF.

This sequence joins TRBV18 and TRBJ1-1; tentative D call: TRBD1 (5 bases). Germline CDR1 is KGHSH and CDR2 is LQKENI. V shed 6 bases and J shed 1 base, with 9 bases lying between them. The CDR3 consists of 13 residues. The CDR3 spells CASSGGGNTEAFF. CDR3 nucleotides: TGTGCCAGCTCCGGCGGGGGGAACACTGAAGCTTTCTTT.